Below, 11 T cell receptor beta chains from the same sample are listed, as sequenced in a study of response to subunit inactivated influenza vaccine. TCRdb reanalysed the RT-PCR reads using MiXCR and keeps one entry per CDR3 protein. The sample contains roughly 570,000 distinct CDR3 sequences, 12% to 15% of which appear only once. This sample comprised PBMCs from blood, obtained approximately 12 days after vaccination. These receptors were obtained from a man in his fifties or sixties who received an inactivated influenza vaccine.

This clonotype was seen only a few times. J is TRBJ2-3 and V is TRBV5-1; D uncertain. Germline V CDR1 and CDR2: SGHRS, YFSETQ. The CDR3 is made up of 14 amino acids. V was shortened by 0 bases and J by 2 bases, with 7 bases between the two germline ends. CDR3 in amino acids: CASSLVKTTDTQYF. CDR3 nucleotides: TGCGCCAGCAGCTTGGTTAAAACCACAGATACGCAGTATTTT.

Only a few counts were recorded for this clonotype. The chain links TRBV5-5 to TRBJ1-2; no clear D. Germline CDR1 and CDR2: SGHKS and YYEKEE (reference sequence). The ends were cut back, 4 bases at V and 8 bases at J, with 15 bases in the middle. This CDR3 comprises 13 residues. In DNA form, the CDR3 reads TGTGCCAGCAGCAAGGACGGCTCCCTCGGCTACACCTTC. Translating it yields CASSKDGSLGYTF.

This clonotype has just a few counts. The chain is built from TRBV20-1 and TRBJ1-1, with D perhaps TRBD1 (6 bases). V gave up 1 base and J gave up 5 bases, with 17 bases separating them. In germline, CDR1 is DFQATT, CDR2 SNEGSKA (reference sequence). The CDR3 covers 15 residues. The DNA for the CDR3 is TGCAGTGCTAGAGTAACAGGGCCATGGGGTACTGAAGCTTTCTTT. It yields the protein CSARVTGPWGTEAFF.

V and J are TRBV6-5 and TRBJ2-3; D is ambiguous. There are 13 residues in the CDR3. Germline CDR1 reads MNHEY; CDR2 reads SVGAGI. V lost 3 bases to trimming and J lost 2 bases, with 6 bases between them. As DNA, the CDR3 is TGTGCCAGCAGTTATACACCCACAGATACGCAGTATTTT. Translated, it gives CASSYTPTDTQYF.

This clonotype has only a few counts. This sequence is one base from a far larger clone and is likely a read error. The CDR3 DNA reads as TGTGCCAGCAGGCTCTCCTACGAGCAGTACTTC. This sequence encodes CASRLSYEQYF. The J gene is TRBJ2-7, the V gene TRBV6-2 or TRBV6-3; D unclear. Germline values: CDR1 MNHEY, CDR2 SVGEGT. This CDR3 is built from 11 residues. V was clipped by 6 bases and J by 0 bases, with 3 bases between them.

This clonotype occurred a few times. The V gene is TRBV3-1, the J gene TRBJ2-7, with 13 nucleotides matching TRBD2. This CDR3 spans 16 amino acids. Per germline, CDR1 LGHDT and CDR2 YNNKEL (reference sequence). V trimming: 1 base; J trimming: 5 bases; junction bases outside the gene matches: 5. CDR3 sequence (DNA): TGTGCCAGCAGCCAAGCTACGGGACTAGCGGGAAACGAGCAGTACTTC. Amino acid sequence: CASSQATGLAGNEQYF.

A few counts support this clonotype. For the CDR3, the DNA is TGCGCCAGCAGTGGGGACAGGCGTAACTACGAGCAGTACTTC. Amino acids: CASSGDRRNYEQYF. The rearrangement links TRBV10-2 to TRBJ2-7; 8 nucleotides match TRBD1. Germline-derived CDR1 and CDR2 are WSHSY and SAAADI. The CDR3 runs 14 residues. V lost 4 bases to trimming and J lost 3 bases; unmatched junction nucleotides: 5.

This clonotype was counted between two and nine times. The rearrangement links TRBV5-1 to TRBJ2-1; TRBD2 aligns across 7 bases. The CDR3 is 17 residues long. J was trimmed by 2 bases and V by 2 bases; bases with no gene match: 10. Germline loops: CDR1 SGHRS, CDR2 YFSETQ. The CDR3 sequence: CASSFLGTGTTYNEQFF. Here the CDR3 DNA reads TGCGCCAGCAGCTTTCTGGGTACCGGGACTACCTACAATGAGCAGTTCTTC.

This clonotype was found once. CDR3 bases: TGTGCCAGCAGCCACACGGGACAGGGAAGGATTCCTGGGGCCAACGTCCTGACTTTC. Translated, it gives CASSHTGQGRIPGANVLTF. The gene calls are TRBV11-1 and TRBJ2-6; 9 bases are a match to TRBD1. J lost 2 bases, V lost 5 bases, and 13 bases had no gene match. Germline CDR1 and CDR2: SGHAT and FQDESV (reference sequence). The CDR3 covers 19 residues.

Only a few counts were recorded for this clonotype. V gene TRBV5-1 combines with J gene TRBJ2-5; no firm D call. CDR1 is SGHRS, CDR2 YFSETQ, per germline. The CDR3 length is 14 residues. The ends were cut back, 4 bases at V and 9 bases at J, with 19 bases in the middle. For the CDR3, the DNA is TGCGCCAGCAGCCAGGACGTACGGACCGAGGCCCAGTACTTC. Its translation is CASSQDVRTEAQYF.

V gene TRBV6-2 or TRBV6-3 combines with J gene TRBJ2-1, with D hard to call. The CDR3 length is 12 residues. Trimming took off 2 bases at V and 9 bases at J, with 8 bases between the two ends. The germline V gene encodes CDR1 MNHEY and CDR2 SVGEGT. This CDR3 reads CASSYPPPEQFF. DNA of the CDR3: TGTGCCAGCAGTTACCCTCCACCTGAGCAGTTCTTC.